Below, one T cell receptor beta chain is given with its context. The target antigen is unknown. These data belong to a study of cytomegalovirus exposure and HLA in healthy donors. The study's findings and limits: Accurate prediction of most subjects' HLA-A and HLA-B alleles from TCR beta sequences was reported.

CDR1 is SGHTA and CDR2 is FQGNSA in the germline V gene. J lost 4 bases, V lost 1 base, and 4 bases had no gene match. This CDR3 contains 17 residues. The PCR ran on 60 Vbeta and 13 Jbeta primers. Data came from immunoSEQ multiplex PCR; TCRdb stores just in-frame clones and leaves some out. The sample holds about 99,000 clones, about 77% seen once. The TCR sequence derives from a young woman in good health and CMV-seropositive. The rearrangement links TRBV7-2 to TRBJ2-1; 13 positions agree with TRBD2. The sequenced material came from PBMCs. The CDR3, as DNA: TGTGCCAGCAGCTTAGTTGGGACTAGCGGGGCGTACAATGAGCAGTTCTTC. Protein sequence: CASSLVGTSGAYNEQFF.